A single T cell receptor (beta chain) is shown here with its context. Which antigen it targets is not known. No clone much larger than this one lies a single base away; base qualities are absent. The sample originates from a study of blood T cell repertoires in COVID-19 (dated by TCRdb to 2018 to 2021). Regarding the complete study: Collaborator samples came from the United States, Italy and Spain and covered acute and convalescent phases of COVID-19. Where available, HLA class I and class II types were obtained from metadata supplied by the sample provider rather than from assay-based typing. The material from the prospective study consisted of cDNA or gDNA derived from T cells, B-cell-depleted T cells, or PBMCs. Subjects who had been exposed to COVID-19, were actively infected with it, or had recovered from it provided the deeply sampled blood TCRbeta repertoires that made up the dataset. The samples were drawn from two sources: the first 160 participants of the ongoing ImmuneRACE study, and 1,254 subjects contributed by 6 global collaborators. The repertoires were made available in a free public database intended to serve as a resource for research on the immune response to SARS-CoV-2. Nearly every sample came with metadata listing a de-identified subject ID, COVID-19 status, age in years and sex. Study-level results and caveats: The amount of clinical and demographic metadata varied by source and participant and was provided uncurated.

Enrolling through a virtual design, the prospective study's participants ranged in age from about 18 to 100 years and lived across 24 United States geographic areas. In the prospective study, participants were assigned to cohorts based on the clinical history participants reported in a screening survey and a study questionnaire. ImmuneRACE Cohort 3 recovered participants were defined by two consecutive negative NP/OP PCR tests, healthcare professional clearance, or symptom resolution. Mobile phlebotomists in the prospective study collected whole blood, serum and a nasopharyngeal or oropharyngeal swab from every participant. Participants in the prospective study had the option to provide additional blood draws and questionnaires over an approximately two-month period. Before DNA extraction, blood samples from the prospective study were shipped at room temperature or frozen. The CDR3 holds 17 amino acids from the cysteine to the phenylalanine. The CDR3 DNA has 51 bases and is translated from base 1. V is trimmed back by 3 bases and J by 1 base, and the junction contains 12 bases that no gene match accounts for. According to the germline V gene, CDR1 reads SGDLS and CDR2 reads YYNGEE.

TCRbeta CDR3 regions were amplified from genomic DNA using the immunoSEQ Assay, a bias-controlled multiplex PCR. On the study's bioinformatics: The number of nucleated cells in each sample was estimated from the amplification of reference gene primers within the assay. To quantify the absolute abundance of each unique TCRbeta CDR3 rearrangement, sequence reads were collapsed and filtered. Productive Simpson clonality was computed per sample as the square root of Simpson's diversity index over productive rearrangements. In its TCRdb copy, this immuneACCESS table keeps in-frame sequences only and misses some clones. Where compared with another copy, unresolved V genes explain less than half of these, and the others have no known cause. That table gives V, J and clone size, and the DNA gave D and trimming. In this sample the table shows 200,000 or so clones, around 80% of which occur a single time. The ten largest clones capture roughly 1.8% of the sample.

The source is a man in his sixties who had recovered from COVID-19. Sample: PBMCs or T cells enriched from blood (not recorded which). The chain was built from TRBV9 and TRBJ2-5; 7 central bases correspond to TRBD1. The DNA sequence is TGTGCCAGCAGCGCCGACATCATGACAGGGCGCCAAGAGACCCAGTACTTC. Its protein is CASSADIMTGRQETQYF.